The clone carrying this T cell receptor (beta chain) appeared a few times. Its antigen is not known. This specimen belongs to a study of T cells in Graves' hyperthyroidism and ophthalmopathy. Study results and limitations: Onset of ophthalmopathy came a median 6.5 months after the model predicted it. Most expanded thyroid clonotypes above 0.001 also appeared in blood.

This CDR3 region has 15 residues. V lost 2 bases and J 9 bases, leaving 17 bases between the germline ends. Per the germline V gene, CDR1 is SGHVS and CDR2 is FQNEAQ. TCR beta CDR3 region amplification was performed from RNA transcripts. The primer set for the first-round RT-PCR of the TCR CDR3 was HTBI. TCRdb independently ran MiXCR on the multiplex PCR reads; one entry per CDR3 protein. The sample gives 300,000 to 450,000 distinct CDR3 sequences, about a sixth of which show up once; roughly a quarter is in the top ten. This TCR was recovered from a woman in her late teens or twenties with Graves' hyperthyroidism that later progressed to Graves' ophthalmopathy. This sequence joins TRBV7-8 and TRBJ2-1; weak D call: TRBD1 (7 bases). Sequenced material: blood. This CDR3 reads CASSLTSGGTAEQFF. DNA for the CDR3: TGTGCCAGCAGCTTAACCAGCGGAGGGACAGCTGAGCAGTTCTTC.